The 9 T cell receptor beta chains given below trace back to one sample, sequenced in a study of breast tumors, draining lymph nodes, adjacent tissues. TCRdb re-called the multiplex PCR reads with MiXCR, one entry per CDR3 protein. The repertoire includes about 230,000 distinct CDR3 sequences, around 32% of them detected once, and 1.4% sits in the top ten. Axillary draining lymph nodes of breast cancer patients supplied the node samples. Material: axillary lymph node tissue. These receptors came from a female donor with breast cancer. Some clones in this sample may be carry-over from other donors' samples.

The chain employs TRBV6-5 and TRBJ2-5; possible D gene TRBD1, 6 bases. V was clipped by 6 bases and J by 5 bases, with 19 bases between them. CDR1 is MNHEY and CDR2 is SVGAGI in the germline V gene. The CDR3 contains 15 residues. This CDR3 is CASRAPTGSRETQYF. CDR3 in DNA: TGTGCCAGCAGAGCACCGACAGGCTCCCGGGAGACCCAGTACTTC.

DNA for the CDR3: TGTGCCAGCAGCCTCGGGACTCAGACTGAAGCTTTCTTT. It specifies CASSLGTQTEAFF. The rearrangement links TRBV14 to TRBJ1-1; D is perhaps TRBD1 (5 bases). V lost 4 bases and J 5 bases, leaving 11 bases between the germline ends. Per germline, CDR1 SGHDN and CDR2 FVKESK. This CDR3 spans 13 amino acids. Complete variable domain (other parts from reference TRBV14 and TRBJ1-1): EAGVTQFPSHSVIEKGQTVTLRCDPISGHDNLYWYRRVMGKEIKFLLHFVKESKQDESGMPNNRFLAERTGGTYSTLKVQPAELEDSGVYFCASSLGTQTEAFFGQGTRLTVV.

Concerning this clonotype: A clone one base away is much larger, so this may be a read error. The chain combines TRBV18 with TRBJ2-1; D gene unclear. The CDR3 totals 15 residues. From germline, CDR1 is KGHSH and CDR2 LQKENI. V lost 1 base and J lost 5, with 12 bases in between. The CDR3 DNA reads TGTGCCAGCTCACCACTCCAGTTATCCCACAATGAGCAGTTCTTC. It translates to CASSPLQLSHNEQFF.

This clonotype was counted ten times or more. V is TRBV20-1 and J is TRBJ1-3; TRBD1 is a possible D gene (5 bases). The V end was cut by 5 bases, the J end by 4 bases, with 12 bases between. CDR1 is DFQATT, CDR2 SNEGSKA, per germline (reference sequence). CDR3 length: 13 amino acids. CDR3 residues: CSALSGLGNTIYF. DNA for the CDR3: TGCAGTGCTCTCTCGGGACTCGGAAACACCATATATTTT.

This rearrangement joins TRBV6-5 to TRBJ1-1; D remains ambiguous. The V end lost 6 bases, the J end lost 0 bases, and 14 bases lay between the germline ends. CDR1 MNHEY and CDR2 SVGAGI come from the germline V gene. There are 15 residues in the CDR3. The CDR3 region is CASRIDTRLNTEAFF. As DNA, the CDR3 is TGTGCCAGCAGGATCGACACTCGCCTGAACACTGAAGCTTTCTTT.

This clonotype came up many times. The chain joins TRBV19 to TRBJ2-3, with 7 bases matching TRBD1. Germline-derived CDR1 and CDR2 are LNHDA and SQIVND (reference sequence). The CDR3 loop spans 13 amino acids. The trim removed 4 bases at V and 4 bases at J, leaving 2 bases unmatched. The CDR3 bases are TGTGCCAGTAGTAGCCAGGGGGCAGATACGCAGTATTTT. It encodes CASSSQGADTQYF.

The chain is built from TRBV18 and TRBJ2-1; D assignment may be TRBD1 or TRBD2 (5 bases each). V was cut by 3 bases and J by 6 bases, with 12 bases left in between. CDR1 KGHSH and CDR2 LQKENI come from the germline V gene. This CDR3 is built from 14 residues. CDR3 region: CASSPRDQSNEQFF. The CDR3 nucleotides read TGTGCCAGCTCACCCAGGGACCAGAGCAATGAGCAGTTCTTC.

This clonotype was detected many times. This rearrangement joins TRBV11-3 to TRBJ2-2, with TRBD2 matching 7 bases. This CDR3 has 15 amino acids. Looked up from germline, CDR1 is SGHNT and CDR2 is YENEEA. With V trimmed by 1 base and J by 3 bases, 2 bases remained unmatched. CDR3 region: CASSLGLAYTGELFF. CDR3 DNA sequence: TGTGCCAGCAGCTTAGGACTAGCCTACACCGGGGAGCTGTTTTTT.

V usage is TRBV20-1 and J usage is TRBJ2-1; 14 bases align to TRBD2. J lost 7 bases, V lost 8 bases, and 16 bases had no gene match. Germline loops: CDR1 DFQATT, CDR2 SNEGSKA (reference sequence). This CDR3 is built from 17 residues. This CDR3 is CSTSFPGTSGSRNEQFF. CDR3 bases: TGCAGTACCAGCTTCCCTGGGACTAGCGGGAGTAGGAATGAGCAGTTCTTC.